This T cell receptor beta chain came from a study of blood T cell repertoires in COVID-19. Adults between roughly 18 and 89 years of age took part from under 30 US areas. Method: immunoSEQ multiplex PCR; TCRdb's copy keeps in-frame clones and lacks some. The repertoire holds 220,000 or so clones, with around 89% as singletons. This CDR3 spans 14 amino acids. Germline CDR1 and CDR2: LNHDA and SQIVND (reference sequence). The ends were cut back, 5 bases at V and 8 bases at J, with 18 bases in the middle. Sequenced: PBMCs or T cells enriched from blood (not recorded which). The chain is built from TRBV19 and TRBJ1-2; D gene ambiguous. The receptor comes from a young man who had been exposed to COVID-19. CDR3 DNA: TGTGCCAGTAGTCCCCCCGACGAGGTTGGGGGCTACACCTTC. It encodes CASSPPDEVGGYTF.